This T cell receptor beta chain was sequenced in a study of shared T cell receptors in the human thymus. This CDR3 has 15 amino acids. The junction had 9 bases not matched to a gene; V was cut back by 4 bases and J by 3 bases. Germline lookup yields CDR1 MNHEY and CDR2 SVGAGI. Sequenced by immunoSEQ multiplex PCR; TCRdb stores in-frame clones only, minus some. The sample comprises roughly 410,000 clones, roughly 94% of which are singletons, and roughly 0.02% rests with the top ten. The TCR sequence derives from a human donor. The V gene is TRBV6-5, the J gene TRBJ2-7, with TRBD1 matching over 7 bases. The sample was thymocytes. CDR3 DNA: TGTGCCAGCAGTTTACCTCGACAGGGATTCTACGAGCAGTACTTC. As protein: CASSLPRQGFYEQYF.